Below are 17 T cell receptor beta chains sequenced from a single sample in a study of blood T cell repertoires in COVID-19 (TCRdb year 2020). Library method: the immunoSEQ multiplex PCR assay. Entries here come from immuneACCESS through TCRdb and include only in-frame sequences with V and J called. Some clones fail to appear in such tables; in the studies checked, an unresolved V gene covers under half of the shortfall, and the cause of the remainder is unknown. This sample is represented by approximately 24,000 clones; around 92% of them were singletons. The ten largest account for about 1.9% of the sample. Sequencing was performed on peripheral blood. These receptors were obtained from a human donor in a cohort sampled during active COVID-19.

In its sample, this clone was seen a few times. This chain uses TRBV19 with TRBJ1-3, with no clear D. Trimming shortened V by 5 bases and J by 0 bases, and 11 bases separated the two germline ends. CDR1 and CDR2 (germline): LNHDA, SQIVND (reference sequence). The CDR3 loop spans 15 amino acids. DNA of the CDR3: TGTGCCAGTAGTCTAAACCGGGACTCTGGAAACACCATATATTTT. Protein: CASSLNRDSGNTIYF. The full variable domain, in which reference TRBV19 and TRBJ1-3 provide the parts outside the CDR3, is DGGITQSPKYLFRKEGQNVTLSCEQNLNHDAMYWYRQDPGQGLRLIYYSQIVNDFQKGDIAEGYSVSREKKESFPLTVTSAQKNPTAFYLCASSLNRDSGNTIYFGEGSWLTVV.

This chain connects TRBV11-2 to TRBJ1-1; D remains ambiguous. Trimming pared 0 bases from V and 0 bases from J, leaving 8 bases between. The CDR3 is made up of 15 amino acids. The germline CDR1 and CDR2 sequences are SGHAT and FQNNGV. The CDR3 region is CASSLELGLNTEAFF. CDR3 coding DNA: TGTGCCAGCAGCTTAGAACTGGGCTTGAACACTGAAGCTTTCTTT.

The chain joins TRBV6-5 to TRBJ1-6; possibly TRBD1 for D (5 bases). The CDR3 loop spans 12 amino acids. V was trimmed by 6 bases and J by 6 bases, leaving 6 bases between them. Per germline, CDR1 MNHEY and CDR2 SVGAGI. The CDR3 sequence: CASRQGNSPLHF. CDR3 bases: TGTGCCAGCAGGCAGGGTAATTCACCCCTCCACTTT.

The chain is built from TRBV7-2 and TRBJ2-3, with D possibly matching TRBD2 (6 bases). V shed 2 bases and J shed 7 bases, with 16 bases lying between them. This CDR3 comprises 15 residues. CDR1 is SGHTA, CDR2 FQGNSA, per germline. CDR3 in DNA: TGTGCCAGCAGCTTAACCCTGAGGGACTCATATACGCAGTATTTT. This codes for CASSLTLRDSYTQYF. Full variable domain (remainder filled in from reference TRBV7-2 and TRBJ2-3): GAGVSQSPSNKVTEKGKDVELRCDPISGHTALYWYRQSLGQGLEFLIYFQGNSAPDKSGLPSDRFSAERTGGSVSTLTIQRTQQEDSAVYLCASSLTLRDSYTQYFGPGTRLTVL.

The genes are TRBV5-5 and TRBJ1-1, with 8 bases identical to TRBD1. Germline V lookup: CDR1 SGHKS, CDR2 YYEKEE (reference sequence). The CDR3 runs 17 residues. Trimming took 0 bases from V and 4 from J; bases not matched to a gene: 11. The CDR3 sequence: CASSLAGYRGGGTEAFF. The CDR3, as DNA: TGTGCCAGCAGCTTGGCGGGATACAGGGGGGGAGGCACTGAAGCTTTCTTT.

The CDR3 is CASSLDRGYGYTF. The DNA for the CDR3 is TGTGCCAGCAGTTTAGACAGGGGGTATGGCTACACCTTC. V usage is TRBV12-3 or TRBV12-4 and J usage is TRBJ1-2; 8 nucleotides agree with TRBD1. The CDR3 runs 13 residues. V dropped 1 base and J dropped 5; count of bases not matched to a gene: 0.

The gene calls are TRBV7-7 and TRBJ1-4; weak D call: TRBD1 (6 bases). Trimming took 2 bases from V and 5 from J, leaving 12 bases between them. Germline V gene data show CDR1 as SSHAT and CDR2 as FNYEAQ (reference sequence). This CDR3 has 15 amino acids. CDR3 sequence (DNA): TGTGCCAGCAGCTTACTACAGGGCCCCAATGAAAAACTGTTTTTT. This codes for CASSLLQGPNEKLFF. Based on the CDR3 plus reference TRBV7-7 and TRBJ1-4, the full variable domain is GAGVSQSPRYKVTKRGQDVTLRCDPISSHATLYWYQQALGQGPEFLTYFNYEAQPDKSGLPSDRFSAERPEGSISTLTIQRTEQRDSAMYRCASSLLQGPNEKLFFGSGTQLSVL.

This clone was counted once. This sequence joins TRBV12-3 or TRBV12-4 and TRBJ1-1; no definite D call. The CDR3 extends over 11 amino acids. Trimming pared 3 bases from V and 7 bases from J, leaving 6 bases between. CDR3 nucleotide sequence: TGTGCCAGCAGTTTCCGGAGTGAAGCTTTCTTT. It translates to CASSFRSEAFF.

The J gene is TRBJ1-3, the V gene TRBV4-1; 7 bases align to TRBD1. Germline V CDR1 and CDR2: MGHRA, YSYEKL. Unmatched junction bases numbered 11, after V lost 6 bases and J lost 0 bases. The CDR3 length is 17 residues. The CDR3 region has the DNA TGCGCCAGCAGAAACCCGACAGGGCCGACCTCTGGAAACACCATATATTTT. Translating it yields CASRNPTGPTSGNTIYF.

V and J are TRBV3-1 (or the pseudogene TRBV3-2) and TRBJ2-5, with a possible D match to TRBD2 (6 bases). CDR1 is LGHDT, CDR2 YNNKEL, per germline (reference sequence). The CDR3 covers 14 residues. V was cut by 1 base and J by 11 bases, with 17 bases left in between. CDR3 coding DNA: TGTGCCAGCAGCCAAGTCTCGGGACTTCGGAATCAGTACTTC. It yields the protein CASSQVSGLRNQYF.

The chain has TRBV5-1 and TRBJ2-1, with D possibly being TRBD2 (6 bases). In germline, CDR1 is SGHRS, CDR2 YFSETQ. There are 17 residues in the CDR3. V shed 0 bases and J shed 8 bases, with 21 bases lying between them. The CDR3 region has the DNA TGCGCCAGCAGCTTGGTCGTGTCCGGGGGAACTTATGATGAGCAGTTCTTC. Protein product: CASSLVVSGGTYDEQFF.

V gene TRBV4-1 combines with J gene TRBJ1-5, with no clear D. Per germline, CDR1 MGHRA and CDR2 YSYEKL. CDR3 length: 16 amino acids. Trimming removed 0 bases from V and 3 bases from J, with 12 bases in between. CDR3 protein: CASSQDVGRTNQPQHF. The CDR3 DNA is TGCGCCAGCAGCCAAGATGTGGGCAGAACCAATCAGCCCCAGCATTTT.

This clone has just one count. The chain couples TRBV6-2 or TRBV6-3 to TRBJ2-2; tentative D call: TRBD1 (5 bases). Trimming pared 2 bases from V and 1 base from J, leaving 8 bases between. This CDR3 has 15 residues. CDR1 and CDR2 from the germline V gene are MNHEY and SVGEGT. The CDR3 region is CASSYGHQNTGELFF. CDR3 coding DNA: TGTGCCAGCAGTTACGGACACCAGAACACCGGGGAGCTGTTTTTT.

The V gene is TRBV28, the J gene TRBJ1-5; no clear D gene. Trimming removed 3 bases at V and 5 bases at J, with 8 bases between. The CDR3 has 13 amino acids. Germline V gene lookup returns CDR1 MDHEN and CDR2 SYDVKM. The DNA for the CDR3 is TGTGCCAGCAGTTTCCGGGGAGATCAGCCCCAGCATTTT. Encoded protein: CASSFRGDQPQHF.

The rearrangement joins TRBV7-9 to TRBJ2-7; tentative D call: TRBD2 (6 bases). V lost 1 base and J lost 2, with 9 bases in between. The CDR3 runs to 14 residues. In germline, CDR1 is SEHNR, CDR2 FQNEAQ (reference sequence). In DNA, the CDR3 is TGTGCCAGCAGCTTAGAGGGAGGACCCTACGAGCAGTACTTC. Its translation: CASSLEGGPYEQYF.

In its sample, this clone was seen once. The chain links TRBV6-5 to TRBJ2-3, with TRBD1 matching 11 bases. The CDR3 totals 14 residues. V gave up 4 bases and J gave up 5 bases; unmatched junction bases: 2. Germline-derived CDR1 and CDR2 are MNHEY and SVGAGI. The CDR3 spells CASSWDRGGDTQYF. As DNA, the CDR3 is TGTGCCAGCAGTTGGGACAGGGGGGGAGATACGCAGTATTTT.

This clone has only one observation. The chain has TRBV6-5 and TRBJ2-2; 11 bases map to TRBD2. Trimming removed 4 bases from V and 6 bases from J; junction bases left unmatched: 4. Germline CDR1 and CDR2: MNHEY and SVGAGI. The CDR3 loop spans 15 amino acids. CDR3 in DNA: TGTGCCAGCAGTTTTAGCGGGGGGGCCCCCGGGGAGCTGTTTTTT. This sequence encodes CASSFSGGAPGELFF.